This TCR beta chain was found in a study of T cell repertoires in cytomegalovirus infection. The germline V gene encodes CDR1 SGHVS and CDR2 FQNEAQ. Deletions cut 1 base from V and 0 bases from J, with 17 bases between. The CDR3 loop spans 18 amino acids. Whole-study findings and limits: Of the TCR beta families, the public ones yielded a cumulative frequency that identified carriers of CMV plus the relevant HLA.

One entry per CDR3 protein results from TCRdb running MiXCR on the reads. The table shows 150,000 or so distinct CDR3 sequences, with roughly a sixth occurring only once. This clonotype has just a few counts. The antigen remains undetermined. The sample was CD8+ T cells from PBMCs. The clonotype originates from a human donor in good health (CMV status not recorded). Some clones in this sample may be carry-over from other donors' samples. The rearrangement joins TRBV7-8 to TRBJ2-3, with D possibly matching TRBD1 (5 bases). The DNA of the CDR3 is TGTGCCAGCAGCTTAGTAATTAGGGGCCTTAAGAGCACAGATACGCAGTATTTT. Encoded protein: CASSLVIRGLKSTDTQYF.